This T cell receptor beta chain was captured by sequencing in a study of T cells in Graves' hyperthyroidism and ophthalmopathy. General study points: Appearing also in blood were most of the thyroid clonotypes expanded above 0.001. Using 13 V-J features, a model discriminated ophthalmopathy from stable hyperthyroidism.

Of note for this clonotype: What it recognizes is unknown.

There are 16 residues in the CDR3. Trimming cost V 2 bases and J 8 bases; bases outside gene matches: 11. Germline V gene sequence: CDR1 MGHRA, CDR2 YSYEKL. Amplification of TCR beta CDR3 regions was performed using RNA transcripts as template. Carried out on the TCR CDR3, a first-round RT-PCR used the HTBI primer set. TCRdb reanalysed the multiplex PCR reads using MiXCR and keeps one entry per CDR3 protein. The sample lists approximately 720,000 distinct CDR3 sequences, 18% occurring once. This chain joins TRBV4-1 and TRBJ1-1; 10 bases map to TRBD1. This TCR came from a woman aged 50 to 60 with Graves' hyperthyroidism that later progressed to Graves' ophthalmopathy. The sample consisted of blood. The CDR3 region has the DNA TGCGCCAGCAGCCAAACTCCCGGGACAGGGGACATCGAAGCTTTCTTT. Its translation is CASSQTPGTGDIEAFF.